These 13 T cell receptor beta chains originate from one sample sequenced in a study of blood T cell repertoires in COVID-19 (dated by TCRdb to 2018 to 2021). Library generation was performed with the immunoSEQ multiplex PCR assay. This is the immuneACCESS table as TCRdb keeps it, with only in-frame sequences that have V and J called. A part of the clones is gone; compared with another copy, unresolved V genes explain less than half, and the rest is unexplained. In this sample the table shows approximately 400,000 clones, 90% to 95% of which occur a single time. The ten most abundant clones make up 0.8% to 0.9% of the sample. The sequencing sample was made of PBMCs or T cells enriched from blood (not recorded which). Receptor source: a woman between 40 and 50 years old who had been exposed to COVID-19.

The V call is TRBV5-1, the J call TRBJ2-5; TRBD2 matches 9 bases. Germline CDR1 reads SGHRS; CDR2 reads YFSETQ. V was pared by 1 base and J by 4 bases, with 11 bases of the junction left unmatched. This CDR3 has 17 residues. CDR3 sequence reads: CASSLKAGAGGVETQYF. The CDR3 DNA sequence: TGCGCCAGCAGCTTGAAGGCCGGGGCGGGAGGGGTAGAGACCCAGTACTTC.

The chain carries TRBV7-2 and TRBJ1-5, with TRBD1 as a possible D gene (6 bases). Germline assignment: CDR1 SGHTA and CDR2 FQGNSA. The CDR3 length is 16 residues. V shed 5 bases and J shed 0 bases, with 14 bases lying between them. The CDR3 loop reads CASSQRQDYSNQPQHF. The CDR3 nucleotides read TGTGCCAGCAGCCAAAGACAGGATTATAGCAATCAGCCCCAGCATTTT.

This chain uses TRBV7-9 with TRBJ1-1; a possible D gene is TRBD1 (6 bases). The germline V gene encodes CDR1 SEHNR and CDR2 FQNEAQ (reference sequence). The CDR3 is made up of 16 amino acids. V was clipped by 0 bases and J by 3 bases, with 14 bases between them. CDR3 DNA sequence: TGTGCCAGCAGCTTAGCATACAGGGCCCGGGACACTGAAGCTTTCTTT. Its translation: CASSLAYRARDTEAFF.

J is TRBJ1-2 and V is TRBV7-2, with 7 bases identical to TRBD1. Germline trimming cut 5 bases from V and 0 bases from J; bases unmatched to any gene: 9. CDR1 is SGHTA and CDR2 is FQGNSA in the germline V gene. The CDR3 sequence is 16 residues long. DNA for the CDR3: TGTGCCAGCAGCCCCCTAGGGGGCGTAGCTAACTATGGCTACACCTTC. Translated, it gives CASSPLGGVANYGYTF.

The genes are TRBV5-8 and TRBJ1-4; 7 positions agree with TRBD1. Germline lookup yields CDR1 SGHTS and CDR2 YDEGEE. J lost 8 bases, V lost 3 bases, and 7 bases had no gene match. This CDR3 is built from 14 residues. The CDR3 sequence: CASSSTGKGEKLFF. The CDR3 DNA reads as TGTGCCAGCAGCTCGACAGGGAAGGGGGAAAAACTGTTTTTT.

This clone was recorded once. This chain joins TRBV2 and TRBJ2-5; a weak D match, TRBD2 (6 bases). The length of the CDR3 is 15 residues. V was shortened by 6 bases and J by 4 bases, with 18 bases between the two germline ends. Per germline, CDR1 SNHLY and CDR2 FYNNEI. CDR3 nucleotides: TGTGCCAGCAGCGACGACCCAGGGACTCTAGAGACCCAGTACTTC. Translation: CASSDDPGTLETQYF.

The CDR3 loop reads CASSPRGLGGGTGNTEAFF. DNA of the CDR3: TGTGCCAGCTCACCAAGGGGGTTAGGCGGAGGGACAGGGAACACTGAAGCTTTCTTT. V is TRBV18 and J is TRBJ1-1, with 8 bases that match TRBD1. The V gene end was trimmed by 2 bases and the J gene end by 1 base; junction bases not matched to a gene: 15. The CDR3 loop spans 19 amino acids. Germline-derived CDR1 and CDR2 are KGHSH and LQKENI.

This sequence joins TRBV15 and TRBJ1-3; TRBD1 agrees at 7 bases. Trimming cost V 0 bases and J 4 bases; bases outside gene matches: 3. In germline, CDR1 is LNHNV, CDR2 YYDKDF (reference sequence). This CDR3 region has 15 residues. In DNA, the CDR3 is TGTGCCACCAGCAGAGATTTACAGGGGGGAAACACCATATATTTT. This translates into CATSRDLQGGNTIYF.

The chain recombines TRBV12-5 with TRBJ1-2; D is perhaps TRBD1 (5 bases). This CDR3 comprises 13 residues. Germline CDR1 LGHNT, CDR2 FRNRAP. Trimming stripped 5 bases from V and 3 bases from J, with 10 bases between. CDR3 nucleotides: TGTGCTAGTGGTCAACAGGTCGACTATGGCTACACCTTC. Protein product: CASGQQVDYGYTF.

The V gene is TRBV5-1, the J gene TRBJ1-1; 8 nucleotides line up with TRBD1. Trimming at V came to 0 bases and at J to 11 bases, leaving 9 bases not matched to a gene. The CDR3 covers 14 residues. CDR1 is SGHRS, CDR2 YFSETQ, per germline. The CDR3: CASSLAPGGAEAFF. The CDR3, as DNA: TGCGCCAGCAGCTTGGCTCCAGGGGGCGCGGAGGCTTTCTTT.

The sample holds a few counts of this clone. This chain joins TRBV5-1 and TRBJ1-1, with D maybe TRBD1 (6 bases). Trimming left V 2 bases short and J 5 bases short, with 10 bases between. CDR3 length: 13 residues. Germline assignment: CDR1 SGHRS and CDR2 YFSETQ. CDR3: CASSFAQGTEAFF. CDR3 DNA: TGCGCCAGCAGCTTTGCACAGGGTACTGAAGCTTTCTTT.

This CDR3 reads CASSQDSGTGVTGELFF. In nucleotides, the CDR3 is TGCGCCAGCAGCCAAGATTCAGGGACAGGGGTGACCGGGGAGCTGTTTTTT. The V gene is TRBV4-1, the J gene TRBJ2-2; TRBD1 agrees at 10 bases. The V segment lost 0 bases and the J segment 5 bases; nucleotides outside the gene matches: 6. The CDR3 runs to 17 residues. The V gene's germline CDR1 is MGHRA and CDR2 YSYEKL.

The chain couples TRBV5-1 to TRBJ2-5; D is unresolved. Germline-derived CDR1 and CDR2 are SGHRS and YFSETQ. V was cut by 1 base and J by 2 bases, with 9 bases left in between. CDR3 length: 14 residues. CDR3 region: CASSLNVAQETQYF. Written as DNA, the CDR3 is TGCGCCAGCAGCTTGAACGTAGCTCAAGAGACCCAGTACTTC.